Below are 15 T cell receptor beta chains sequenced from a single sample in a study of cytomegalovirus exposure and HLA in healthy donors. PCR amplification relied on 60 Vbeta primers (plus 13 Jbeta primers). TCRdb's table, derived via immunoSEQ multiplex PCR, lists solely in-frame clones and lacks some. The table records approximately 110,000 clones, 65% to 75% of them present only once. Sequenced sample: PBMCs. The origin of the receptors is a man in his thirties or forties in good health and CMV-seropositive.

The chain carries TRBV19 and TRBJ1-1; D is unresolved. Germline CDR1 LNHDA, CDR2 SQIVND (reference sequence). Trimming took off 3 bases at V and 1 base at J, with 12 bases between the two ends. The CDR3 extends over 15 amino acids. This CDR3 reads CASSIQFGANTEAFF. The CDR3 DNA reads as TGTGCCAGTAGTATTCAGTTTGGAGCGAACACTGAAGCTTTCTTT.

J is TRBJ2-5 and V is TRBV5-4; perhaps TRBD1 as D (6 bases). The germline CDR1 and CDR2 sequences are SGHNT and YYREEE (reference sequence). V lost 1 base and J lost 3, with 7 bases in between. The CDR3 length is 13 residues. CDR3 residues: CASSLKGEETQYF. CDR3 DNA sequence: TGTGCCAGCAGCTTGAAGGGGGAAGAGACCCAGTACTTC.

CDR3: CASSLSGTDNEQFF. CDR3 nucleotides: TGTGCCAGCAGCTTATCCGGGACAGACAATGAGCAGTTCTTC. The chain combines TRBV5-4 with TRBJ2-1, with 7 bases that match TRBD1. The length of the CDR3 is 14 residues. The germline CDR1 and CDR2 sequences are SGHNT and YYREEE (reference sequence). V was clipped by 2 bases and J by 5 bases; unmatched bases: 4.

Comments on this clone: Distinct nucleotide sequences in the sample also encode this CDR3. This chain links TRBV6-1 with TRBJ1-3, with 8 bases identical to TRBD1. Germline CDR1 MNHNS, CDR2 SASEGT. The CDR3 consists of 17 residues. The V and J ends lost 4 bases and 0 bases, in that order; junction bases with no gene match: 8. The DNA for the CDR3 is TGTGCCAGCAGTGCATTGGACAGGGACTTCTCTGGAAACACCATATATTTT. Amino acid sequence: CASSALDRDFSGNTIYF.

This clone was recorded at least ten times. The V and J genes are TRBV6-6 and TRBJ2-7, with 8 bases aligning to TRBD1. This CDR3 has 14 amino acids. Trimming at V came to 6 bases and at J to 3 bases, leaving 7 bases not matched to a gene. In germline, CDR1 is MNHNY, CDR2 SVGAGI (reference sequence). CDR3 nucleotide sequence: TGTGCCAGCAGCGCGGGACAGGAGAACTACGAGCAGTACTTC. This translates into CASSAGQENYEQYF.

The chain couples TRBV30 to TRBJ1-6; TRBD1 might be the D (5 bases). Germline CDR1 reads GTSNPN; CDR2 reads SVGIG (reference sequence). This CDR3 is built from 12 residues. V lost 5 bases and J 9 bases, leaving 11 bases between the germline ends. Written as DNA, the CDR3 is TGTGCCTGGCAGGGAATGGGTTCACCCCTCCACTTT. The encoded protein is CAWQGMGSPLHF.

The chain recombines TRBV4-2 with TRBJ2-5; D not certain. CDR3 length: 15 residues. The germline gives CDR1 LGHNA, CDR2 YNFKEQ. Trimming shortened V by 0 bases and J by 5 bases, and 13 bases separated the two germline ends. The CDR3 protein is CASSQEMRSVETQYF. The CDR3 coding sequence is TGTGCCAGCAGCCAAGAAATGAGGAGTGTGGAGACCCAGTACTTC.

The chain couples TRBV28 to TRBJ1-2, with TRBD1 as a possible D gene (5 bases). This CDR3 contains 13 residues. V was clipped by 4 bases and J by 5 bases, with 11 bases between them. Germline V gives CDR1 MDHEN, CDR2 SYDVKM. CDR3 sequence reads: CASSWARGYGYTF. For the CDR3, the DNA is TGTGCCAGCAGTTGGGCCCGGGGGTATGGCTACACCTTC.

This clone was observed a handful of times. The gene calls are TRBV2 and TRBJ2-1; TRBD1 matches 8 bases. The V gene's germline CDR1 is SNHLY and CDR2 FYNNEI. The CDR3 has 13 amino acids. V shed 5 bases and J 9 bases; nucleotides not matched to a gene: 6. The CDR3 region is CASSRTGQVEQFF. CDR3 nucleotide sequence: TGTGCCAGCAGTAGAACGGGACAGGTTGAGCAGTTCTTC.

This clone occurred a few times. The chain joins TRBV11-2 to TRBJ2-7, with TRBD2 matching over 8 bases. Looked up from germline, CDR1 is SGHAT and CDR2 is FQNNGV. This CDR3 has 17 amino acids. V was pared by 5 bases and J by 1 base, with 13 bases of the junction left unmatched. Here the CDR3 reads CASSPITGGRSSYEQYF. The CDR3 nucleotides read TGTGCCAGCAGCCCTATTACGGGGGGGCGTTCGTCCTACGAGCAGTACTTC.

This chain links TRBV15 with TRBJ1-5, with D possibly TRBD1 on 5 matching bases. Germline V CDR1 and CDR2: LNHNV, YYDKDF (reference sequence). The CDR3 has 17 residues. The V and J ends lost 0 bases and 6 bases respectively, with 18 bases between them. CDR3 nucleotide sequence: TGTGCCACCAGCAGAGATGCGGTAGGCAGGGTCGGTCAGCCCCAGCATTTT. Amino acids: CATSRDAVGRVGQPQHF.

The V gene is TRBV5-4, the J gene TRBJ2-7; D is ambiguous. Trimming pared 0 bases from V and 0 bases from J, leaving 7 bases between. Germline values: CDR1 SGHNT, CDR2 YYREEE (reference sequence). The CDR3 totals 14 residues. The CDR3 DNA reads TGTGCCAGCAGCTTGGATTATTACTCCTACGAGCAGTACTTC. Translating it yields CASSLDYYSYEQYF.

This chain uses TRBV6-1 with TRBJ1-2; D may be TRBD1 (5 bases). V lost 8 bases and J 4 bases, leaving 8 bases between the germline ends. CDR3 length: 11 residues. The germline CDR1 and CDR2 sequences are MNHNS and SASEGT. The CDR3 reads CASRQFYGYTF. CDR3 in DNA: TGTGCCAGCCGACAGTTCTATGGCTACACCTTC.

The chain has TRBV4-1 and TRBJ2-5; D may be TRBD1 (6 bases). CDR3 length: 15 amino acids. V shed 5 bases and J shed 2 bases, with 15 bases lying between them. The germline gives CDR1 MGHRA, CDR2 YSYEKL. The CDR3 DNA follows: TGCGCCAGCAGCGGCCAAGCGACAGGTCAAGAGACCCAGTACTTC. Residues: CASSGQATGQETQYF.

V is TRBV28 and J is TRBJ1-2; 8 bases match TRBD1. V was clipped by 4 bases and J by 8 bases; unmatched bases: 12. In germline, CDR1 is MDHEN, CDR2 SYDVKM. This CDR3 has 15 residues. The CDR3 region has the DNA TGTGCCAGCAGTTCTCCCGGGACAGGCGGTGGGGGCTACACCTTC. Protein: CASSSPGTGGGGYTF.